Shown below are 25 T cell receptor beta chains from a single sample sequenced in a study of shared clonotypes between healthy human individuals. Profiling relied on immunoSEQ multiplex PCR, and the TCRdb table lists in-frame clones only, not all of them. The sample consists of about 2.1 million clones, 80% to 95% of them appearing once. The naive CD8 subset, CD45RO-negative cells positively selected for CCR7, excluded terminally differentiated effector memory CD45RA+ cells. Material: naive CD8+ T cells from PBMCs. These TCRs come from a man younger than 35 in good health. Some clones in this sample may be carry-over from other donors' samples.

V and J are TRBV7-6 and TRBJ1-1; D possibly corresponds to TRBD1 (5 bases). This CDR3 comprises 15 residues. With 2 bases removed from V and 4 bases from J, the gap between germline ends came to 14 bases. Germline V gene data show CDR1 as SGHVS and CDR2 as FNYEAQ. The CDR3 region is CASSLLTGQSTEAFF. The CDR3 DNA follows: TGTGCCAGCAGCTTATTAACAGGCCAGAGCACTGAAGCTTTCTTT.

The CDR3 bases are TGTGCCAGCAGTTTACTGCAGGCTGTGGGTGAGCAGTTCTTC. It yields the protein CASSLLQAVGEQFF. This chain joins TRBV27 and TRBJ2-1; D gene uncertain. The germline V gene encodes CDR1 MNHEY and CDR2 SMNVEV (reference sequence). The CDR3 covers 14 residues. V lost 2 bases to trimming and J lost 9 bases, with 14 bases between them.

Remarks on this clone: Possible read error: a much larger clone is one base away. The V and J genes are TRBV7-2 and TRBJ2-7, with D uncertain. CDR1 is SGHTA and CDR2 is FQGNSA in the germline V gene. V was trimmed by 2 bases and J by 2 bases, leaving 1 base between them. CDR3 length: 11 residues. The CDR3 region has the DNA TGTGCCAGCAGCTTACCCTACGAGCAGTACTTC. Amino acid sequence: CASSLPYEQYF. The full variable domain, in which reference TRBV7-2 and TRBJ2-7 provide the parts outside the CDR3, is GAGVSQSPSNKVTEKGKDVELRCDPISGHTALYWYRQSLGQGLEFLIYFQGNSAPDKSGLPSDRFSAERTGGSVSTLTIQRTQQEDSAVYLCASSLPYEQYFGPGTRLTVT.

The gene calls are TRBV4-3 and TRBJ2-2, with 9 bases identical to TRBD1. Per the germline V gene, CDR1 is LGHNA and CDR2 is YSLEER. The J segment lost 5 bases and the V segment lost 4 bases, leaving 8 bases of the junction unmatched. The CDR3 totals 16 residues. CDR3 sequence: CASSPRDRVITGELFF. The CDR3 coding sequence is TGCGCCAGCAGCCCACGGGACAGGGTTATAACCGGGGAGCTGTTTTTT.

The chain has TRBV7-8 and TRBJ1-2; D unclear. Germline CDR1 and CDR2: SGHVS and FQNEAQ. This CDR3 is 16 amino acids long. Trimming left V 1 base short and J 0 bases short, with 12 bases between. The CDR3 coding sequence is TGTGCCAGCAGCTTAGAGGTCGCGGGCACTAACTATGGCTACACCTTC. Protein sequence: CASSLEVAGTNYGYTF.

The rearrangement links TRBV27 to TRBJ2-1; D is unresolved. The CDR3 totals 14 residues. The germline gives CDR1 MNHEY, CDR2 SMNVEV (reference sequence). The V gene lost 5 bases and the J gene lost 3 bases, with 11 bases spanning the gap. DNA of the CDR3: TGTGCCAGCAGTGGGGTCCGGGTCTACAATGAGCAGTTCTTC. Its translation is CASSGVRVYNEQFF.

Remarks on this clone: Other DNA sequences in this specimen translate into the identical CDR3. The chain carries TRBV9 and TRBJ2-7; D is undetermined. Germline assignment: CDR1 SGDLS and CDR2 YYNGEE. Trimming pared 0 bases from V and 0 bases from J, leaving 7 bases between. The CDR3 runs to 14 residues. The CDR3 protein is CASSVGVSSYEQYF. The DNA for the CDR3 is TGTGCCAGCAGCGTAGGTGTGAGCTCCTACGAGCAGTACTTC.

This clone was detected once. The chain couples TRBV4-1 to TRBJ2-5, with D tentatively TRBD1 (7 bases). Germline CDR1 MGHRA, CDR2 YSYEKL. V lost 3 bases, J lost 3 bases, and 17 bases lay in between. CDR3 length: 16 residues. In DNA form, the CDR3 reads TGCGCCAGCAGCCATACTCCGCGGGACAGCGAAGAGACCCAGTACTTC. Encoded protein: CASSHTPRDSEETQYF.

The J gene is TRBJ2-7, the V gene TRBV7-9; no definite D call. The germline gives CDR1 SEHNR, CDR2 FQNEAQ (reference sequence). CDR3 size: 14 residues. V was trimmed by 2 bases and J by 2 bases, leaving 10 bases between them. The DNA of the CDR3 is TGTGCCAGCAGCTTACCGGCAGAAACCTACGAGCAGTACTTC. Translation: CASSLPAETYEQYF.

The rearrangement uses TRBV27 and TRBJ1-4; no clear D. V was cut by 5 bases and J by 2 bases, with 9 bases left in between. Germline V gene data show CDR1 as MNHEY and CDR2 as SMNVEV (reference sequence). This CDR3 is 14 amino acids long. CDR3 region: CASSASTTNEKLFF. Here the CDR3 DNA reads TGTGCCAGCAGTGCCTCGACCACTAATGAAAAACTGTTTTTT.

This sequence joins TRBV27 and TRBJ2-1, with D tentatively TRBD1 (5 bases). The CDR3 sequence is 15 residues long. V was clipped by 1 base and J by 2 bases, with 9 bases between them. CDR1 is MNHEY and CDR2 is SMNVEV in the germline V gene (reference sequence). The CDR3 protein is CASSLFSGTYNEQFF. CDR3 in DNA: TGTGCCAGCAGTTTATTTTCAGGGACCTACAATGAGCAGTTCTTC.

The genes are TRBV10-2 and TRBJ1-2, with 8 nucleotides matching TRBD1. The CDR3 extends over 14 amino acids. CDR1 is WSHSY, CDR2 SAAADI, per germline. V shed 4 bases, J shed 4 bases, and the junction held 5 bases outside the gene matches. The CDR3 sequence is CASSGTGQGYGYTF. The CDR3 DNA sequence: TGCGCCAGCAGTGGGACAGGGCAGGGCTATGGCTACACCTTC.

V and J are TRBV7-6 and TRBJ1-4; weak D call: TRBD1 (5 bases). V dropped 1 base and J dropped 10 bases, with 10 bases sitting between them. CDR1 SGHVS and CDR2 FNYEAQ come from the germline V gene. The CDR3 contains 13 residues. The CDR3 DNA is TGTGCCAGCAGCTTAGATGGGGCCGGAAAACTGTTTTTT. Translating it yields CASSLDGAGKLFF.

This chain joins TRBV5-1 and TRBJ2-5, with D possibly being TRBD2 (5 bases). This CDR3 is 18 amino acids long. CDR1 is SGHRS and CDR2 is YFSETQ in the germline V gene. V was pared by 0 bases and J by 3 bases, with 21 bases between. The CDR3 nucleotides read TGCGCCAGCAGCTTGGACTCGAGACTACCGGGCAGAGAAGAGACCCAGTACTTC. It encodes CASSLDSRLPGREETQYF.

The CDR3 DNA sequence: TGTGCCAGCAGCTCCCGGGACGGACCCGAAGCTTTCTTT. Translation: CASSSRDGPEAFF. This chain joins TRBV11-3 and TRBJ1-1; maybe TRBD1 (5 bases). The germline V gene encodes CDR1 SGHNT and CDR2 YENEEA. V was trimmed by 4 bases and J by 8 bases, leaving 14 bases between them. CDR3 length equals 13 residues.

This clone was seen only a few times. Other DNA sequences of this sample code for an identical CDR3. The rearrangement joins TRBV7-9 to TRBJ2-7; D gene ambiguous. V lost 1 base to trimming and J lost 2 bases, with 3 bases between them. CDR1 and CDR2 (germline): SEHNR, FQNEAQ (reference sequence). CDR3 length: 12 amino acids. CDR3 protein: CASSLGAYEQYF. The CDR3 region has the DNA TGTGCCAGCAGCTTAGGAGCCTACGAGCAGTACTTC. Looking up the rest from reference TRBV7-9 and TRBJ2-7 gives the full variable domain: DTGVSQNPRHKITKRGQNVTFRCDPISEHNRLYWYRQTLGQGPEFLTYFQNEAQLEKSRLLSDRFSAERPKGSFSTLEIQRTEQGDSAMYLCASSLGAYEQYFGPGTRLTVT.

For this clone: Other DNA sequences from this sample encode an identical CDR3 as well. The chain carries TRBV28 and TRBJ2-3, with D maybe TRBD1 (5 bases). The CDR3 spans 15 residues. Germline assignment: CDR1 MDHEN and CDR2 SYDVKM. Trimming removed 3 bases from V and 0 bases from J, with 10 bases in between. CDR3 loop: CASSLARASTDTQYF. The CDR3 nucleotides are TGTGCCAGCAGTTTGGCCAGGGCTAGCACAGATACGCAGTATTTT.

The J gene is TRBJ1-2, the V gene TRBV9, with TRBD1 matching over 9 bases. V gave up 3 bases and J gave up 5 bases; unmatched junction bases: 5. CDR1 and CDR2 from the germline V gene are SGDLS and YYNGEE. The CDR3 runs to 14 residues. The CDR3 is CASSGAGQGYGYTF. The CDR3, as DNA: TGTGCCAGCAGCGGCGCGGGACAGGGTTATGGCTACACCTTC.

This chain links TRBV7-7 with TRBJ1-5; 8 positions agree with TRBD1. This CDR3 comprises 17 residues. The junction had 13 bases not matched to a gene; V was cut back by 3 bases and J by 6 bases. Germline V CDR1 and CDR2: SSHAT, FNYEAQ (reference sequence). CDR3 sequence (DNA): TGTGCCAGCAGCTTTTCCGGCCCGGACAGGGCGGGTCAGCCCCAGCATTTT. This codes for CASSFSGPDRAGQPQHF.

This clone turned up a few times. The V call is TRBV30, the J call TRBJ1-5; D is perhaps TRBD1 (5 bases). From germline, CDR1 is GTSNPN and CDR2 SVGIG (reference sequence). Deletions cut 8 bases from V and 1 base from J, with 15 bases between. The CDR3 is made up of 14 amino acids. The CDR3 loop reads CAGTPKGSNQPQHF. The CDR3 bases are TGTGCCGGGACTCCTAAGGGGAGCAATCAGCCCCAGCATTTT.

CDR3 nucleotides: TGTGCCAGCAGTTTAAGGGGGGTGGACACCGGGGAGCTGTTTTTT. Amino acid sequence: CASSLRGVDTGELFF. This chain links TRBV27 with TRBJ2-2; TRBD1 or TRBD2 may be the D gene (6 bases each). The germline V and J ends were trimmed by 2 bases and 3 bases, with 10 bases remaining between them. This CDR3 region has 15 residues. Germline assignment: CDR1 MNHEY and CDR2 SMNVEV (reference sequence).

V and J are TRBV4-3 and TRBJ2-7, with TRBD2 identical over 9 bases. The J segment lost 2 bases and the V segment lost 0 bases, leaving 11 bases of the junction unmatched. The CDR3 runs 18 residues. CDR1 is LGHNA and CDR2 is YSLEER in the germline V gene. CDR3 coding DNA: TGCGCCAGCAGCCAAGACTCGCGGGAGGGCCTCGGTCCCTACGAGCAGTACTTC. Encoded protein: CASSQDSREGLGPYEQYF.

This chain joins TRBV7-9 and TRBJ1-2; 7 bases line up with TRBD1. This CDR3 comprises 15 residues. Losses at the gene ends were 6 bases for V and 2 bases for J; bases not matched to a gene: 9. Germline V CDR1 and CDR2: SEHNR, FQNEAQ (reference sequence). The CDR3 spells CASSPALQGNYGYTF. CDR3 DNA: TGTGCCAGCAGTCCAGCCCTACAGGGGAACTATGGCTACACCTTC.

The chain is built from TRBV7-9 and TRBJ1-5, with D tentatively TRBD1 (6 bases). V shed 5 bases and J shed 7 bases, with 15 bases lying between them. This CDR3 contains 14 residues. CDR1 is SEHNR, CDR2 FQNEAQ, per germline (reference sequence). CDR3 bases: TGTGCCAGCAGCCAAGGGGGGTTTAAGCAGCCCCAGCATTTT. This translates into CASSQGGFKQPQHF. The full variable domain, in which reference TRBV7-9 and TRBJ1-5 provide the parts outside the CDR3, is DTGVSQNPRHKITKRGQNVTFRCDPISEHNRLYWYRQTLGQGPEFLTYFQNEAQLEKSRLLSDRFSAERPKGSFSTLEIQRTEQGDSAMYLCASSQGGFKQPQHFGDGTRLSIL.

The chain recombines TRBV29-1 with TRBJ2-5; D unclear. The V gene's germline CDR1 is SQVTM and CDR2 ANQGSEA. The CDR3 has 10 amino acids. The V gene lost 2 bases and the J gene lost 7 bases, with 5 bases spanning the gap. In DNA form, the CDR3 reads TGCAGCGTTGAACCCGGGACCCAGTACTTC. Residues: CSVEPGTQYF.